The 22 T cell receptor beta chains reported below all come from one sample, sequenced in a study of T cell responses to AZD1222 COVID-19 vaccine. Method: immunoSEQ multiplex PCR; TCRdb's copy keeps in-frame clones and lacks some. This table holds 100,000 or so clones, roughly 87% found once. This specimen consisted of peripheral blood, obtained on day 0 of AZD1222 vaccination. Receptors originate from an adult in good health.

CDR3 coding DNA: TGTGCCAGCAGTGAAGCGCTTTACGCGGGAGGGTCCACAGATACGCAGTATTTT. It translates to CASSEALYAGGSTDTQYF. The chain couples TRBV2 to TRBJ2-3; 9 bases fit TRBD2. The trim removed 0 bases at V and 2 bases at J, leaving 9 bases unmatched. The germline CDR1 and CDR2 sequences are SNHLY and FYNNEI. This CDR3 region has 18 residues.

J is TRBJ1-1 and V is TRBV10-1; D gene uncertain. V lost 6 bases and J lost 5, with 13 bases in between. The germline V gene encodes CDR1 WNHNN and CDR2 SYGVQD (reference sequence). The CDR3 totals 13 residues. The CDR3: CASRLNGRTEAFF. CDR3 DNA sequence: TGCGCCAGCAGATTGAATGGACGGACTGAAGCTTTCTTT.

The chain couples TRBV6-6 to TRBJ1-3; D is uncertain. Germline assignment: CDR1 MNHNY and CDR2 SVGAGI (reference sequence). CDR3 length: 13 amino acids. The ends were cut back, 6 bases at V and 7 bases at J, with 13 bases in the middle. Here the CDR3 DNA reads TGTGCCAGCAGATCGCAAAGTATCAACACCATATATTTT. Protein sequence: CASRSQSINTIYF.

The V and J genes are TRBV11-2 and TRBJ1-1; 7 positions agree with TRBD1. V lost 5 bases and J lost 1; bases outside the gene matches: 10. CDR3 length equals 16 residues. The germline CDR1 and CDR2 sequences are SGHAT and FQNNGV. The CDR3 bases are TGTGCCAGCAGCCACTTGACAGGGATCGGGAACACTGAAGCTTTCTTT. It translates to CASSHLTGIGNTEAFF.

The chain combines TRBV19 with TRBJ1-5; TRBD1 matches 9 bases. J gave up 1 base and V 4 bases, and 8 bases lay outside the gene matches. CDR1 and CDR2 from the germline V gene are LNHDA and SQIVND (reference sequence). The CDR3 has 17 amino acids. The CDR3 spells CASSKTGGMMSNQPQHF. DNA for the CDR3: TGTGCCAGTAGTAAGACAGGGGGTATGATGAGCAATCAGCCCCAGCATTTT.

The rearrangement joins TRBV5-1 to TRBJ2-5, with 11 positions matching TRBD2. The CDR3 is 16 amino acids. The V and J ends lost 4 bases and 3 bases, in that order; junction bases with no gene match: 8. Germline CDR1 SGHRS, CDR2 YFSETQ. Here the CDR3 DNA reads TGCGCCAGCAGCCATACGGGACTAGCGGCAAAAGAGACCCAGTACTTC. Its translation: CASSHTGLAAKETQYF.

The chain combines TRBV5-1 with TRBJ2-1, with 14 nucleotides matching TRBD2. V dropped 0 bases and J dropped 6; count of bases not matched to a gene: 5. The CDR3 extends over 17 amino acids. CDR1 and CDR2 from the germline V gene are SGHRS and YFSETQ. CDR3 protein: CASSLGTSGRIANEQFF. In nucleotides, the CDR3 is TGCGCCAGCAGCTTGGGGACTAGCGGGAGGATTGCCAATGAGCAGTTCTTC.

The V call is TRBV5-1, the J call TRBJ1-2, with TRBD1 as a possible D gene (6 bases). Per germline, CDR1 SGHRS and CDR2 YFSETQ. This CDR3 is built from 15 residues. The V end lost 0 bases, the J end lost 8 bases, and 17 bases lay between the germline ends. The CDR3 protein is CASSLEGRQAEGYTF. The CDR3 nucleotides are TGCGCCAGCAGCTTGGAGGGGAGACAGGCGGAAGGCTACACCTTC.

CDR3 sequence (DNA): TGTGCCAGCAGAGCGGACAGAGGAGAAGCTTTCTTT. Translated: CASRADRGEAFF. This sequence joins TRBV2 and TRBJ1-1; the D gene is possibly TRBD1 (6 bases). The V and J ends lost 6 bases and 8 bases respectively, with 13 bases between them. The germline V gene has CDR1 SNHLY and CDR2 FYNNEI. The CDR3 is 12 residues long.

The chain combines TRBV27 with TRBJ1-5; the D is unclear. Germline CDR1 is MNHEY and CDR2 is SMNVEV (reference sequence). The length of the CDR3 is 17 residues. V was cut by 3 bases and J by 7 bases, with 22 bases left in between. The DNA of the CDR3 is TGTGCCAGCAGTTTTCTCTGGCAGACCAAAGACACCCAGCCCCAGCATTTT. Residues: CASSFLWQTKDTQPQHF.

This clone was seen just once. V and J are TRBV29-1 and TRBJ1-3; D ambiguous. The germline V and J ends were trimmed by 4 bases and 7 bases, with 17 bases remaining between them. The CDR3 length is 14 residues. Germline assignment: CDR1 SQVTM and CDR2 ANQGSEA. CDR3 nucleotides: TGCAGCGTTGTGCCCCTTGAGGGAGGTAACACCATATATTTT. Residues: CSVVPLEGGNTIYF. Based on the CDR3 plus reference TRBV29-1 and TRBJ1-3, the full variable domain is SAVISQKPSRDICQRGTSLTIQCQVDSQVTMMFWYRQQPGQSLTLIATANQGSEATYESGFVIDKFPISRPNLTFSTLTVSNMSPEDSSIYLCSVVPLEGGNTIYFGEGSWLTVV.

This clone was counted once. The chain's CDR3 is CASSPGQGYQPQHF. DNA for the CDR3: TGTGCCAGCAGCCCCGGACAGGGGTATCAGCCCCAGCATTTT. The V call is TRBV2, the J call TRBJ1-5; 9 bases fit TRBD1. V lost 6 bases and J lost 5; bases outside the gene matches: 5. CDR3 length: 14 residues. The germline gives CDR1 SNHLY, CDR2 FYNNEI. The whole variable domain, remainder taken from reference TRBV2 and TRBJ1-5, is EPEVTQTPSHQVTQMGQEVILRCVPISNHLYFYWYRQILGQKVEFLVSFYNNEISEKSEIFDDQFSVERPDGSNFTLKIRSTKLEDSAMYFCASSPGQGYQPQHFGDGTRLSIL.

CDR3 nucleotides: TGTGCCAGCAGCCTCCGAGCGGGAGGCACCGGGGAGCTGTTTTTT. Its protein is CASSLRAGGTGELFF. The chain couples TRBV3-1 (or the pseudogene TRBV3-2) to TRBJ2-2; the match to TRBD2 covers 9 bases. V shed 4 bases, J shed 4 bases, and the junction held 4 bases outside the gene matches. CDR3 length: 15 residues. Germline CDR1 LGHDT, CDR2 YNNKEL (reference sequence).

This chain joins TRBV20-1 and TRBJ2-7, with 7 nucleotides matching TRBD1. Trimming cost V 3 bases and J 0 bases; bases outside gene matches: 5. Germline V gene sequence: CDR1 DFQATT, CDR2 SNEGSKA (reference sequence). The CDR3 length is 14 residues. In nucleotides, the CDR3 is TGCAGTGCTAGTGGGGACAGACCCTCCTACGAGCAGTACTTC. It translates to CSASGDRPSYEQYF.

This clone was observed once. J is TRBJ1-1 and V is TRBV10-1; D gene unclear. Germline assignment: CDR1 WNHNN and CDR2 SYGVQD (reference sequence). The CDR3 is made up of 14 amino acids. V lost 0 bases and J 4 bases, leaving 9 bases between the germline ends. The CDR3, as DNA: TGCGCCAGCAGTGAGTCGTCGGGAGGCACTGAAGCTTTCTTT. This encodes CASSESSGGTEAFF.

The rearrangement uses TRBV30 and TRBJ2-7, with TRBD2 identical over 14 bases. The CDR3 sequence is 15 residues long. J was trimmed by 6 bases and V by 5 bases; bases with no gene match: 9. CDR1 is GTSNPN and CDR2 is SVGIG in the germline V gene (reference sequence). CDR3 in DNA: TGTGCCTGGGGCTCGGGACTAGCGGGAGTTGGCGAGCAGTACTTC. Its translation: CAWGSGLAGVGEQYF. Combining the CDR3 with reference TRBV30 and TRBJ2-7 gives the whole variable domain SQTIHQWPATLVQPVGSPLSLECTVEGTSNPNLYWYRQAAGRGLQLLFYSVGIGQISSEVPQNLSASRPQDRQFILSSKKLLLSDSGFYLCAWGSGLAGVGEQYFGPGTRLTVT.

CDR3 sequence (DNA): TGTGCCAGCAGTGATGGAACGCTCGGAAACACCATATATTTT. It codes for CASSDGTLGNTIYF. The chain links TRBV6-1 to TRBJ1-3; no clear D gene. Trimming cost V 3 bases and J 4 bases, with 10 bases left between them. CDR1 and CDR2 (germline): MNHNS, SASEGT. The CDR3 length is 14 residues.

The CDR3 here is CAWEVVNEQYF. The CDR3 DNA reads as TGTGCCTGGGAAGTAGTGAACGAGCAGTACTTC. This chain joins TRBV30 and TRBJ2-7; D uncertain. Germline lookup yields CDR1 GTSNPN and CDR2 SVGIG (reference sequence). The CDR3 has 11 amino acids. V lost 5 bases and J lost 5, with 10 bases in between.

This chain's CDR3 is CASSFWTGGRGTEAFF. The CDR3 DNA follows: TGTGCCAGCAGTTTCTGGACAGGGGGAAGGGGCACTGAAGCTTTCTTT. V gene TRBV28 combines with J gene TRBJ1-1; TRBD1 agrees at 10 bases. The junction had 8 bases not matched to a gene; V was cut back by 3 bases and J by 4 bases. Germline assignment: CDR1 MDHEN and CDR2 SYDVKM. The length of the CDR3 is 16 residues. Full variable domain (missing parts from reference TRBV28 and TRBJ1-1): DVKVTQSSRYLVKRTGEKVFLECVQDMDHENMFWYRQDPGLGLRLIYFSYDVKMKEKGDIPEGYSVSREKKERFSLILESASTNQTSMYLCASSFWTGGRGTEAFFGQGTRLTVV.

The gene calls are TRBV7-9 and TRBJ2-7, with TRBD1 matching over 9 bases. V dropped 1 base and J dropped 0; count of bases not matched to a gene: 10. Germline CDR1 and CDR2: SEHNR and FQNEAQ (reference sequence). The CDR3 sequence is 18 residues long. The CDR3 DNA reads TGTGCCAGCAGCTTAGAGGGACAGGGCATCAAAAGCTCCTACGAGCAGTACTTC. Amino acids: CASSLEGQGIKSSYEQYF.

The chain links TRBV18 to TRBJ1-6; 7 bases fit TRBD1. Germline-derived CDR1 and CDR2 are KGHSH and LQKENI. The trim removed 6 bases at V and 7 bases at J, leaving 3 bases unmatched. The CDR3 spans 13 residues. This CDR3 is CASSQGGNSPLHF. In DNA, the CDR3 is TGTGCCAGCTCTCAGGGGGGGAATTCACCCCTCCACTTT.

The chain has TRBV3-1 (or the pseudogene TRBV3-2) and TRBJ2-3; no clear D. This CDR3 contains 12 residues. With 3 bases removed from V and 2 bases from J, the gap between germline ends came to 3 bases. The V gene's germline CDR1 is LGHDT and CDR2 YNNKEL (reference sequence). CDR3 amino acids: CASSHYTDTQYF. The CDR3 region has the DNA TGTGCCAGCAGCCATTACACAGATACGCAGTATTTT.